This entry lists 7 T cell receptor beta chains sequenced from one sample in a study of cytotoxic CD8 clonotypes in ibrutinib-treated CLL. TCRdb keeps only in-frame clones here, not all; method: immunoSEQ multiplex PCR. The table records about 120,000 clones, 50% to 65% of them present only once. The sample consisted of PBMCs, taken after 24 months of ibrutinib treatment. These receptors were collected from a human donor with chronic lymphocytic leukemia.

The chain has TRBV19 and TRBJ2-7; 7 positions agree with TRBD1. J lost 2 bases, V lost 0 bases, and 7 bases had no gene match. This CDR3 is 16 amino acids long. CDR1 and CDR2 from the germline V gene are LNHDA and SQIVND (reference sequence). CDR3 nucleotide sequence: TGTGCCAGTAGTATAGACCGGACAGGTAAAACCTACGAGCAGTACTTC. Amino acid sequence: CASSIDRTGKTYEQYF.

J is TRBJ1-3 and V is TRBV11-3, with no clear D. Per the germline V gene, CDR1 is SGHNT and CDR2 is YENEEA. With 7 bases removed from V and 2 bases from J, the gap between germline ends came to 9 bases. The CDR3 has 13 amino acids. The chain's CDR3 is CASNPGPGNTIYF. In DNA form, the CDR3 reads TGTGCCAGCAACCCCGGCCCTGGAAACACCATATATTTT. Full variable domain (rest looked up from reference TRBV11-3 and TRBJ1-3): EAGVVQSPRYKIIEKKQPVAFWCNPISGHNTLYWYLQNLGQGPELLIRYENEEAVDDSQLPKDRFSAERLKGVDSTLKIQPAELGDSAVYLCASNPGPGNTIYFGEGSWLTVV.

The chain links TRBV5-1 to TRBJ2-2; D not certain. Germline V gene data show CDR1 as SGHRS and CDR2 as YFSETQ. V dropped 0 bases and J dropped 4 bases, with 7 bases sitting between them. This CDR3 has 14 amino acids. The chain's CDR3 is CASSLAPSTGELFF. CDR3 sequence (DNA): TGCGCCAGCAGCTTGGCCCCGAGCACCGGGGAGCTGTTTTTT.

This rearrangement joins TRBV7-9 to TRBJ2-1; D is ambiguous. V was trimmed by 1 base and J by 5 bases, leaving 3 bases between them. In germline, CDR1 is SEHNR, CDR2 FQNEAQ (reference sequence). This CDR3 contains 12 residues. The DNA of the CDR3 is TGTGCCAGCAGCTTAGTGGACAATGAGCAGTTCTTC. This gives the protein CASSLVDNEQFF.

The CDR3 protein is CASSVPGQGGSEQFF. CDR3 DNA sequence: TGTGCCAGCAGCGTACCGGGACAGGGGGGCAGTGAGCAGTTCTTC. The chain joins TRBV9 to TRBJ2-1; 11 bases are a match to TRBD1. Germline V gene lookup returns CDR1 SGDLS and CDR2 YYNGEE. This CDR3 comprises 15 residues. With 1 base clipped from V and 9 bases from J, the junction kept 6 bases outside the gene matches.

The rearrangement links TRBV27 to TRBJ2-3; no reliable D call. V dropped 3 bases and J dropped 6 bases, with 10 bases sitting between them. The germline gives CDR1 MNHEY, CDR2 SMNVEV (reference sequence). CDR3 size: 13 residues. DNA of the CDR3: TGTGCCAGCAGTTTCCCGTGGCGGGATACGCAGTATTTT. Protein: CASSFPWRDTQYF.

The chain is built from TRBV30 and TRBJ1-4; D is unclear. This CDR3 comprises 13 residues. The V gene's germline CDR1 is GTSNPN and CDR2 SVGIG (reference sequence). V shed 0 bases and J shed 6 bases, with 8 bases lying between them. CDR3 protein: CAWSVRFHEKLFF. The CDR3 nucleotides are TGTGCCTGGAGTGTACGGTTTCATGAAAAACTGTTTTTT.